The 18 T cell receptor beta chains in this list originate from one sample, sequenced in a study of Graves' ophthalmopathy and Graves' hyperthyroidism. The authors amplified TCR beta CDR3 regions from RNA transcripts. A first-round RT-PCR used HTBI primers, followed by a second-round multiplex PCR. TCRdb reanalysed the multiplex PCR reads using MiXCR and keeps one entry per CDR3 protein. The sample has approximately 330,000 distinct CDR3 sequences; about 17% are singletons. The material sequenced was peripheral blood. All receptors derive from an adult man with Graves' ophthalmopathy.

Only a few counts were recorded for this clonotype. This rearrangement joins TRBV28 to TRBJ1-2; 7 bases match TRBD1. The CDR3 loop spans 14 amino acids. Trimming took 4 bases from V and 8 from J; bases not matched to a gene: 10. Germline loops: CDR1 MDHEN, CDR2 SYDVKM. The CDR3 region is CASSSPEGARGYTF. The CDR3 coding sequence is TGTGCCAGCAGTTCCCCGGAGGGGGCACGGGGCTACACCTTC.

Many counts were recorded for this clonotype. The chain carries TRBV30 and TRBJ1-3; D is unresolved. The CDR3 totals 13 residues. CDR1 GTSNPN and CDR2 SVGIG come from the germline V gene (reference sequence). Trimming took off 4 bases at V and 0 bases at J, with 7 bases between the two ends. In nucleotides, the CDR3 is TGTGCCTGGAACAGACTCTCTGGAAACACCATATATTTT. It translates to CAWNRLSGNTIYF.

The V gene is TRBV28, the J gene TRBJ2-7, with 8 bases identical to TRBD1. The CDR3 loop spans 11 amino acids. The germline V gene encodes CDR1 MDHEN and CDR2 SYDVKM. Trimming took 8 bases from V and 6 from J; bases not matched to a gene: 3. The CDR3 loop reads CASDTGGEQYF. Written as DNA, the CDR3 is TGTGCCAGCGATACAGGGGGCGAGCAGTACTTC.

Ten or more counts support this clonotype. The rearrangement links TRBV19 to TRBJ1-5; D is unclear. The V end was cut by 9 bases, the J end by 5 bases, with 26 bases between. Germline V CDR1 and CDR2: LNHDA, SQIVND (reference sequence). The CDR3 is 17 amino acids. The CDR3 nucleotides read TGTGCCAGGACCGACCCCCTTAATTTCAGTGGGCATCAGCCCCAGCATTTT. The encoded protein is CARTDPLNFSGHQPQHF.

This clonotype was detected only once. The chain has TRBV28 and TRBJ2-5; D is undetermined. The V gene lost 8 bases and the J gene lost 4 bases, with 11 bases spanning the gap. Germline V gene lookup returns CDR1 MDHEN and CDR2 SYDVKM. The CDR3 runs to 12 residues. The CDR3 loop is CASRPPGETQYF. The CDR3, as DNA: TGTGCCAGCCGCCCGCCTGGAGAGACCCAGTACTTC.

The sample holds many counts of this clonotype. The chain combines TRBV4-1 with TRBJ2-7, with a weak D call TRBD2 (6 bases). The CDR3 is 15 amino acids. Deletions cut 1 base from V and 3 bases from J, with 13 bases between. CDR1 and CDR2 (germline): MGHRA, YSYEKL. As DNA, the CDR3 is TGCGCCAGCAGCCAAGCGGGGGTTTCGGTCTACGAGCAGTACTTC. Translating it yields CASSQAGVSVYEQYF.

This clonotype occurred once. The chain is built from TRBV27 and TRBJ2-7; 8 bases match TRBD1. Looked up from germline, CDR1 is MNHEY and CDR2 is SMNVEV (reference sequence). J lost 5 bases, V lost 6 bases, and 15 bases had no gene match. The CDR3 has 16 residues. Here the CDR3 reads CASRPGSRTGINEQYF. The CDR3 bases are TGTGCCAGCAGACCCGGATCCAGGACAGGGATTAACGAGCAGTACTTC.

This clonotype was detected a few times. CDR3 bases: TGCAGGGTAGCGGGAGGTTCAGAGACCCAGTACTTC. It translates to CRVAGGSETQYF. V and J are TRBV20-1 and TRBJ2-5, with 10 bases identical to TRBD2. The germline V gene has CDR1 DFQATT and CDR2 SNEGSKA (reference sequence). CDR3 length: 12 amino acids.

There are many counts of this clonotype. V is TRBV30 and J is TRBJ2-7; D perhaps matches TRBD1 (6 bases). Between the trimmed V and J ends, which lost 3 bases and 6 bases, there was a span of 15 bases. The V gene's germline CDR1 is GTSNPN and CDR2 SVGIG (reference sequence). The CDR3 spans 13 residues. The CDR3 is CAWSLTPDSEQYF. CDR3 nucleotide sequence: TGTGCCTGGAGCCTAACCCCGGACAGCGAGCAGTACTTC.

This clonotype was detected ten times or more. The chain employs TRBV20-1 and TRBJ2-6; TRBD1 is a possible D gene (6 bases). Germline values: CDR1 DFQATT, CDR2 SNEGSKA (reference sequence). The CDR3 length is 16 residues. V shed 6 bases and J shed 6 bases, with 21 bases lying between them. The CDR3 bases are TGCAGTGCCCCACCGAGAGGGGGAACTGAGGCCAACGTCCTGACTTTC. The encoded protein is CSAPPRGGTEANVLTF.

This clonotype was seen repeatedly, ten times or more. The chain links TRBV30 to TRBJ2-7; TRBD1 might be the D (6 bases). Trimming stripped 3 bases from V and 9 bases from J, with 12 bases between. Germline CDR1 reads GTSNPN; CDR2 reads SVGIG (reference sequence). CDR3 length: 11 residues. CDR3 sequence (DNA): TGTGCCTGGAGCGAGACGGACAGGCAGTACTTC. This translates into CAWSETDRQYF.

The sample holds many counts of this clonotype. The chain is built from TRBV2 and TRBJ1-1; D gene unclear. The CDR3 consists of 12 residues. The germline gives CDR1 SNHLY, CDR2 FYNNEI. V lost 7 bases and J lost 5, with 11 bases in between. CDR3 residues: CASMESETEAFF. The CDR3, as DNA: TGTGCCAGCATGGAGAGCGAAACTGAAGCTTTCTTT.

The table lists this clonotype with many counts. The chain combines TRBV28 with TRBJ2-5, with D perhaps TRBD1 or TRBD2 (5 bases each). V lost 4 bases, J lost 5 bases, and 14 bases lay in between. CDR1 and CDR2 (germline): MDHEN, SYDVKM. The CDR3 length is 14 residues. The chain's CDR3 is CASSSPGRTETQYF. The CDR3 DNA follows: TGTGCCAGCAGTTCCCCGGGGCGGACGGAGACCCAGTACTTC. Drawing the rest from reference TRBV28 and TRBJ2-5, the complete variable domain is DVKVTQSSRYLVKRTGEKVFLECVQDMDHENMFWYRQDPGLGLRLIYFSYDVKMKEKGDIPEGYSVSREKKERFSLILESASTNQTSMYLCASSSPGRTETQYFGPGTRLLVL.

This clonotype was observed many times. The chain is built from TRBV3-1 and TRBJ2-7; D uncertain. With 1 base removed from V and 3 bases from J, the gap between germline ends came to 13 bases. The CDR3 sequence is 15 residues long. Germline V lookup: CDR1 LGHDT, CDR2 YNNKEL (reference sequence). CDR3 nucleotide sequence: TGTGCCAGCAGCCAAGTTCCTGGAAAGCGCTACGAGCAGTACTTC. Its protein is CASSQVPGKRYEQYF.

There are many counts of this clonotype. The V and J genes are TRBV7-8 and TRBJ2-2; D gene uncertain. Trimming pared 0 bases from V and 4 bases from J, leaving 9 bases between. CDR3 length: 15 residues. Germline assignment: CDR1 SGHVS and CDR2 FQNEAQ. The CDR3 DNA sequence: TGTGCCAGCAGCTTAGCGTTCCAGACCACCGGGGAGCTGTTTTTT. Protein product: CASSLAFQTTGELFF.

In its sample, this clonotype was seen many times. The genes are TRBV12-3 or TRBV12-4 and TRBJ1-3; no reliable D call. V was shortened by 7 bases and J by 0 bases, with 16 bases between the two germline ends. This CDR3 has 16 amino acids. In nucleotides, the CDR3 is TGTGCCAGCATTCCGGCCACCATCCTCTCTGGAAACACCATATATTTT. Amino acids: CASIPATILSGNTIYF.

Ten or more counts support this clonotype. This chain links TRBV30 with TRBJ2-7; D gene uncertain. The V and J ends lost 0 bases and 7 bases respectively, with 13 bases between them. From germline, CDR1 is GTSNPN and CDR2 SVGIG (reference sequence). This CDR3 is built from 13 residues. The CDR3, as DNA: TGTGCCTGGAGTGTATCAGGTTCTAAAGAGCAGTACTTC. This gives the protein CAWSVSGSKEQYF.

There are many counts of this clonotype. The V gene is TRBV6-2 or TRBV6-3, the J gene TRBJ2-7; D uncertain. Germline V gene sequence: CDR1 MNHEY, CDR2 SVGEGT. There are 11 residues in the CDR3. V lost 4 bases to trimming and J lost 7 bases, with 8 bases between them. This CDR3 is CASSLMTEQYF. The CDR3 DNA is TGTGCCAGCAGTTTAATGACAGAGCAGTACTTC.